The 18 T cell receptor beta chains in this list originate from one sample, sequenced in a study of T cell changes during pregnancy in multiple sclerosis. Data came from immunoSEQ multiplex PCR; TCRdb stores just in-frame clones and leaves some out. The data contain just under 45,000 clones, about 96% of them seen just once; the ten biggest clones take up over 0.8%. The source material was peripheral blood, sampled in the second trimester of pregnancy. Receptors originate from a female donor with multiple sclerosis, enrolled in a pregnancy study.

V usage is TRBV7-6 and J usage is TRBJ1-1; possibly TRBD1 for D (5 bases). Trimming took off 7 bases at V and 6 bases at J, with 21 bases between the two ends. The V gene's germline CDR1 is SGHVS and CDR2 FNYEAQ. The CDR3 has 15 residues. CDR3 loop: CASTETVSHGAEAFF. CDR3 nucleotide sequence: TGTGCCAGCACCGAGACAGTCTCCCATGGGGCTGAAGCTTTCTTT.

This CDR3 reads CASSSGQAFNYGYTF. The CDR3 region has the DNA TGTGCCAGCAGTTCGGGACAGGCATTTAACTATGGCTACACCTTC. The V and J genes are TRBV27 and TRBJ1-2; TRBD1 aligns across 8 bases. The CDR3 length is 15 residues. The J segment lost 1 base and the V segment lost 4 bases, leaving 5 bases of the junction unmatched. The germline gives CDR1 MNHEY, CDR2 SMNVEV (reference sequence).

This chain connects TRBV5-1 to TRBJ2-2, with D maybe TRBD2 (5 bases). Germline-derived CDR1 and CDR2 are SGHRS and YFSETQ. Trimming pared 6 bases from V and 1 base from J, leaving 16 bases between. The CDR3 has 16 amino acids. CDR3 sequence: CASTLAIRGNTGELFF. The DNA of the CDR3 is TGCGCCAGCACCTTAGCCATACGGGGGAACACCGGGGAGCTGTTTTTT.

The rearrangement joins TRBV6-5 to TRBJ1-6; the match to TRBD1 covers 7 bases. Germline lookup yields CDR1 MNHEY and CDR2 SVGAGI. This CDR3 is built from 15 residues. V gave up 0 bases and J gave up 7 bases; unmatched junction bases: 3. Here the CDR3 reads CASSYSGQANSPLHF. CDR3 coding DNA: TGTGCCAGCAGTTACTCCGGACAGGCGAATTCACCCCTCCACTTT.

CDR3 sequence: CASSLTGGADGYTF. CDR3 DNA: TGTGCCAGCAGCTTGACAGGGGGCGCCGATGGCTACACCTTC. The chain recombines TRBV5-5 with TRBJ1-2; TRBD1 matches 9 bases. The CDR3 is made up of 14 amino acids. V shed 1 base and J 6 bases; nucleotides not matched to a gene: 4. Germline CDR1 SGHKS, CDR2 YYEKEE (reference sequence).

The chain is built from TRBV25-1 and TRBJ2-5; 11 bases fit TRBD2. Unmatched junction bases numbered 9, after V lost 3 bases and J lost 3 bases. Germline assignment: CDR1 MGHDK and CDR2 SYGVNS. The CDR3 has 17 amino acids. CDR3 coding DNA: TGTGCCAGCAGTGACACTTGGGGGACTAGCGGTGAAGAGACCCAGTACTTC. It translates to CASSDTWGTSGEETQYF.

The chain couples TRBV7-9 to TRBJ1-4; 8 nucleotides line up with TRBD1. This CDR3 region has 15 residues. Germline CDR1 reads SEHNR; CDR2 reads FQNEAQ (reference sequence). With V trimmed by 7 bases and J by 8 bases, 12 bases remained unmatched. The CDR3 protein is CASTPGGRGQEKLFF. The CDR3 DNA is TGTGCCAGCACCCCCGGCGGCAGGGGGCAAGAAAAACTGTTTTTT. Drawing the rest from reference TRBV7-9 and TRBJ1-4, the complete variable domain is DTGVSQNPRHKITKRGQNVTFRCDPISEHNRLYWYRQTLGQGPEFLTYFQNEAQLEKSRLLSDRFSAERPKGSFSTLEIQRTEQGDSAMYLCASTPGGRGQEKLFFGSGTQLSVL.

This clone was seen just once. The chain couples TRBV10-3 to TRBJ1-2, with 8 bases that match TRBD1. The germline gives CDR1 ENHRY, CDR2 SYGVKD. V trimming: 6 bases; J trimming: 4 bases; junction bases outside the gene matches: 10. CDR3 length equals 15 residues. Written as DNA, the CDR3 is TGTGCCATCAGGGAAGGACAGGGCAAAGGCTATGGCTACACCTTC. It yields the protein CAIREGQGKGYGYTF.

The chain has TRBV6-5 and TRBJ1-1; possible D gene TRBD1, 5 bases. Germline values: CDR1 MNHEY, CDR2 SVGAGI. The V end lost 5 bases, the J end lost 0 bases, and 10 bases lay between the germline ends. CDR3 length: 14 residues. The CDR3 sequence: CASSNQGLNTEAFF. CDR3 DNA sequence: TGTGCCAGCAGTAATCAGGGTCTGAACACTGAAGCTTTCTTT.

The chain couples TRBV27 to TRBJ2-5; D possibly corresponds to TRBD1 (5 bases). The end of the DNA fits TRBJ2-7 better, so the J call may be wrong. The germline gives CDR1 MNHEY, CDR2 SMNVEV (reference sequence). CDR3 length equals 14 residues. The CDR3 region has the DNA TGTGCCAGCAGTTTAGCGATGGGGCCCTACGAGCAGTACTTC. Residues: CASSLAMGPYEQYF.

The chain joins TRBV13 to TRBJ2-5; 8 bases fit TRBD2. The germline CDR1 and CDR2 sequences are PRHDT and FYEKMQ (reference sequence). V shed 2 bases and J 2 bases; nucleotides not matched to a gene: 10. CDR3 size: 17 residues. CDR3 sequence: CASSLYHRRGDQETQYF. The CDR3 coding sequence is TGTGCCAGCAGCTTATACCACCGGCGGGGGGATCAAGAGACCCAGTACTTC.

The chain has TRBV5-6 and TRBJ1-2, with 7 positions matching TRBD1. Looked up from germline, CDR1 is SGHDT and CDR2 is YYEEEE. V was clipped by 4 bases and J by 3 bases; unmatched bases: 3. The CDR3 runs 13 residues. The CDR3 here is CASSKDRYYGYTF. In DNA form, the CDR3 reads TGTGCCAGCAGCAAGGACAGGTACTATGGCTACACCTTC.

V gene TRBV11-2 combines with J gene TRBJ2-1, with D tentatively TRBD1 (5 bases). This CDR3 is built from 14 residues. CDR1 and CDR2 from the germline V gene are SGHAT and FQNNGV. Trimming took off 1 base at V and 5 bases at J, with 9 bases between the two ends. CDR3 bases: TGTGCCAGCAGCTTAGTCTGGGGCCACAATGAGCAGTTCTTC. Translating it yields CASSLVWGHNEQFF. The complete variable domain, with remaining parts taken from reference TRBV11-2 and TRBJ2-1, reads EAGVAQSPRYKIIEKRQSVAFWCNPISGHATLYWYQQILGQGPKLLIQFQNNGVVDDSQLPKDRFSAERLKGVDSTLKIQPAKLEDSAVYLCASSLVWGHNEQFFGPGTRLTVL.

The chain couples TRBV7-2 to TRBJ1-5; the D is unclear. Germline CDR1 SGHTA, CDR2 FQGNSA. The CDR3 has 15 amino acids. V shed 2 bases and J shed 4 bases, with 12 bases lying between them. The CDR3 nucleotides read TGTGCCAGCAGCTTAAGTAAGTCAGGAAATCAGCCCCAGCATTTT. This translates into CASSLSKSGNQPQHF.

V gene TRBV25-1 combines with J gene TRBJ1-2; TRBD1 might be the D (5 bases). Germline CDR1 is MGHDK and CDR2 is SYGVNS. With 6 bases removed from V and 8 bases from J, the gap between germline ends came to 16 bases. The CDR3 extends over 13 amino acids. The CDR3 sequence is CASSGHLAGGYTF. The CDR3 DNA is TGTGCCAGCAGCGGACATCTCGCGGGGGGCTACACCTTC.

The V call is TRBV29-1, the J call TRBJ1-1; maybe TRBD1 (6 bases). V was trimmed by 7 bases and J by 0 bases, leaving 9 bases between them. The CDR3 is made up of 12 amino acids. CDR1 and CDR2 (germline): SQVTM, ANQGSEA. The CDR3, as DNA: TGCAGCGCCGACAGGTTGAACACTGAAGCTTTCTTT. It encodes CSADRLNTEAFF.

This clone was recorded only once. The chain links TRBV6-1 to TRBJ1-1; D is undetermined. Germline V CDR1 and CDR2: MNHNS, SASEGT. This CDR3 spans 11 amino acids. The ends were cut back, 4 bases at V and 9 bases at J, with 9 bases in the middle. CDR3 protein: CASSATEKAFF. DNA for the CDR3: TGTGCCAGCAGTGCGACTGAAAAAGCTTTCTTT.

The V and J genes are TRBV19 and TRBJ1-5; D perhaps matches TRBD1 (5 bases). The V end lost 5 bases, the J end lost 6 bases, and 17 bases lay between the germline ends. Germline values: CDR1 LNHDA, CDR2 SQIVND (reference sequence). The CDR3 has 15 residues. The chain's CDR3 is CASSSRTSPAQPQHF. The DNA for the CDR3 is TGTGCCAGTAGTTCAAGGACAAGCCCGGCTCAGCCCCAGCATTTT.